The 13 T cell receptor beta chains in this list originate from one sample, sequenced in a study of identical twins. TCRdb reanalysed the 5' RACE reads using MiXCR and keeps one entry per CDR3 protein. The table lists 500,000 to 600,000 distinct CDR3 sequences, around 20% of them singletons. The sample also formed part of further work on T cells expressing NK-cell markers.

Sequencing used CD4+ T cells sorted from blood. Receptor source: a woman aged 18-35 years in good health.

At least ten counts were recorded for this clonotype. The chain couples TRBV10-1 to TRBJ2-1, with TRBD1 matching over 9 bases. The CDR3 is 15 residues long. Germline assignment: CDR1 WNHNN and CDR2 SYGVQD (reference sequence). With 0 bases clipped from V and 10 bases from J, the junction kept 7 bases outside the gene matches. The CDR3 DNA is TGCGCCAGCAGTGAGTCTCTACAGGGGGCAGGGGAGCAGTTCTTC. This gives the protein CASSESLQGAGEQFF.

The chain links TRBV6-5 to TRBJ2-3; TRBD1 aligns across 7 bases. The CDR3 is 16 residues long. In germline, CDR1 is MNHEY, CDR2 SVGAGI. V was pared by 2 bases and J by 5 bases, with 10 bases of the junction left unmatched. The CDR3 nucleotides are TGTGCCAGCAGTTACGGTTTCAGGTCAGGGGGAGATACGCAGTATTTT. It translates to CASSYGFRSGGDTQYF.

The rearrangement links TRBV20-1 to TRBJ2-7, with D maybe TRBD2 (5 bases). Trimming took off 5 bases at V and 7 bases at J, with 18 bases between the two ends. CDR1 and CDR2 (germline): DFQATT, SNEGSKA (reference sequence). The CDR3 has 13 amino acids. CDR3: CSAGESGDLEQYF. The CDR3 DNA reads as TGCAGTGCTGGGGAGTCAGGCGATTTAGAGCAGTACTTC.

The chain is built from TRBV20-1 and TRBJ2-7; no definite D call. This CDR3 has 11 residues. The V end was cut by 6 bases, the J end by 5 bases, with 11 bases between. The germline V gene encodes CDR1 DFQATT and CDR2 SNEGSKA (reference sequence). For the CDR3, the DNA is TGCAGTGCAGCAGCTAACCACGAGCAGTACTTC. Encoded protein: CSAAANHEQYF.

The DNA of the CDR3 is TGTGCCATTACTCAGGGGGCGGGATCCTACAATGAGCAGTTCTTC. It codes for CAITQGAGSYNEQFF. The chain joins TRBV5-4 to TRBJ2-1; 8 bases are a match to TRBD1. Germline V gene sequence: CDR1 SGHNT, CDR2 YYREEE (reference sequence). CDR3 length: 15 residues. J was trimmed by 1 base and V by 9 bases; bases with no gene match: 9.

CDR3 coding DNA: TGCGCCAGCAGCTTTCAGGACCAAGAGACCCAGTACTTC. Translation: CASSFQDQETQYF. This chain connects TRBV5-1 to TRBJ2-5; D is unclear. CDR3 length: 13 residues. Germline V gene lookup returns CDR1 SGHRS and CDR2 YFSETQ. Deletions cut 2 bases from V and 0 bases from J, with 5 bases between.

This clonotype was counted only a few times. This rearrangement joins TRBV5-5 to TRBJ2-1; possibly TRBD2 for D (5 bases). V was trimmed by 7 bases and J by 8 bases, leaving 13 bases between them. The V gene's germline CDR1 is SGHKS and CDR2 YYEKEE (reference sequence). CDR3 length: 12 residues. Written as DNA, the CDR3 is TGTGCCAGCGTCCGAGGGCAGGATGAGCAGTTCTTC. The encoded protein is CASVRGQDEQFF.

The chain has TRBV27 and TRBJ2-7; the D gene could be TRBD1 or TRBD2 (5 bases each). The CDR3 contains 14 residues. From germline, CDR1 is MNHEY and CDR2 SMNVEV (reference sequence). Trimming took off 6 bases at V and 3 bases at J, with 15 bases between the two ends. The CDR3 is CASREPGRIYEQYF. CDR3 DNA: TGTGCCAGCAGAGAACCGGGACGGATCTACGAGCAGTACTTC.

The rearrangement uses TRBV18 and TRBJ1-2; the match to TRBD1 covers 7 bases. Looked up from germline, CDR1 is KGHSH and CDR2 is LQKENI. The CDR3 spans 17 residues. Trimming at V came to 3 bases and at J to 0 bases, leaving 10 bases not matched to a gene. CDR3 amino acids: CASSPEIFTGANYGYTF. The CDR3 DNA is TGTGCCAGCTCACCGGAGATCTTTACAGGGGCTAACTATGGCTACACCTTC. The whole variable domain, filled in from reference TRBV18 and TRBJ1-2, reads NAGVMQNPRHLVRRRGQEARLRCSPMKGHSHVYWYRQLPEEGLKFMVYLQKENIIDESGMPKERFSAEFPKEGPSILRIQQVVRGDSAAYFCASSPEIFTGANYGYTFGSGTRLTVV.

This clonotype has more than one count but fewer than ten. The chain is built from TRBV4-3 and TRBJ2-3, with TRBD2 matching over 8 bases. The CDR3 consists of 15 residues. Germline V CDR1 and CDR2: LGHNA, YSLEER. The V and J ends lost 0 bases and 4 bases, in that order; junction bases with no gene match: 3. In nucleotides, the CDR3 is TGCGCCAGCAGCCAAGATCGAGCGGGAGCAGATACGCAGTATTTT. Translated: CASSQDRAGADTQYF.

The chain has TRBV6-1 and TRBJ2-1, with 8 bases that match TRBD2. The length of the CDR3 is 18 residues. Germline values: CDR1 MNHNS, CDR2 SASEGT. Trimming removed 4 bases from V and 7 bases from J; junction bases left unmatched: 18. The CDR3 DNA sequence: TGTGCCAGCAGTGGCGGACACTATAGCGGGGCCAAGAGTAATGAGCAGTTCTTC. Amino acid sequence: CASSGGHYSGAKSNEQFF.

This chain connects TRBV5-1 to TRBJ2-6; D is uncertain. This CDR3 spans 14 amino acids. The germline V gene encodes CDR1 SGHRS and CDR2 YFSETQ. With 5 bases removed from V and 0 bases from J, the gap between germline ends came to 6 bases. The DNA for the CDR3 is TGCGCCAGCAGTCCGATCTCTGGGGCCAACGTCCTGACTTTC. The encoded protein is CASSPISGANVLTF.

This chain uses TRBV5-4 with TRBJ2-2; a weak D match, TRBD2 (6 bases). From germline, CDR1 is SGHNT and CDR2 YYREEE (reference sequence). The CDR3 is 16 amino acids. V lost 1 base, J lost 2 bases, and 12 bases lay in between. CDR3 DNA: TGTGCCAGCAGCTTGAAGGGCGGGACCAACACCGGGGAGCTGTTTTTT. This sequence encodes CASSLKGGTNTGELFF.